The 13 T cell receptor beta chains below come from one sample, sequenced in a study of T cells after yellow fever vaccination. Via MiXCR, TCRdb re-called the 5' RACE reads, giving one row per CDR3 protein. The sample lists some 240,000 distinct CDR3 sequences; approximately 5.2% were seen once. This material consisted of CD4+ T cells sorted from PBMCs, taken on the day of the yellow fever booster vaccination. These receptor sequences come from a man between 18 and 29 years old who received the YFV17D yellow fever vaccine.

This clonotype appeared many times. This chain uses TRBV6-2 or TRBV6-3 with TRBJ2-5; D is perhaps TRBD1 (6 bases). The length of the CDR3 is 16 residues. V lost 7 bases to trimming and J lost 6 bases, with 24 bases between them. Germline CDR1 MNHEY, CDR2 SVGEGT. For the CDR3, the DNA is TGTGCCAGCACTCCTGTCCCCGACAGGCATAGTAAGACCCAGTACTTC. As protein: CASTPVPDRHSKTQYF.

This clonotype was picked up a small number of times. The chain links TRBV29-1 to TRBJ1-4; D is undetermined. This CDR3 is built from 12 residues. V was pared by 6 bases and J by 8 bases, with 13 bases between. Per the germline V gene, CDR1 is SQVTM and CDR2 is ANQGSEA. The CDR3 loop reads CSVASADEKLFF. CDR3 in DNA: TGCAGCGTCGCCAGCGCAGACGAAAAACTGTTTTTT.

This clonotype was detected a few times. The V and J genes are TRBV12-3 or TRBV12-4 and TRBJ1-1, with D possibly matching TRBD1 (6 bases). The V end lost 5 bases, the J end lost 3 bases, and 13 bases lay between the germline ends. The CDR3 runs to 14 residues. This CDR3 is CASSIQGSYTEAFF. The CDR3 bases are TGTGCCAGCAGTATACAGGGTAGCTACACTGAAGCTTTCTTT.

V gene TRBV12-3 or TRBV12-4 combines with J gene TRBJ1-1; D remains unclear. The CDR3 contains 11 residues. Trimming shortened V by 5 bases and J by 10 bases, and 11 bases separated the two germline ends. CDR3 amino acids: CASSGLSGAFF. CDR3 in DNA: TGTGCCAGCAGTGGCCTCTCAGGAGCTTTCTTT.

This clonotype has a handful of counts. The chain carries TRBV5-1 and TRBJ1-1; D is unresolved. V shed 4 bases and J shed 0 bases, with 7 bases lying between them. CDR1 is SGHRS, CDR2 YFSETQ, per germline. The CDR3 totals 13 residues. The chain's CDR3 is CASSTELNTEAFF. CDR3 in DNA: TGCGCCAGCAGCACGGAGTTGAACACTGAAGCTTTCTTT.

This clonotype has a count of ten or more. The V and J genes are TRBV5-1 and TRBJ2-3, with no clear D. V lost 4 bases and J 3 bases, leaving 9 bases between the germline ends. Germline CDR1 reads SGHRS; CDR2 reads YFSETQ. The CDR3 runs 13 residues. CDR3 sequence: CASSDGPTDTQYF. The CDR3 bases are TGCGCCAGCAGCGATGGACCGACAGATACGCAGTATTTT.

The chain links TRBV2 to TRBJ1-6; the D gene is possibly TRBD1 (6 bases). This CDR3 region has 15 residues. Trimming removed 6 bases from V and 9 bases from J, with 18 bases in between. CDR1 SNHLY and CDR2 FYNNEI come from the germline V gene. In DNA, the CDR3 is TGTGCCAGCAGGGACTACAGGGACCGGGGTTCACCCCTCCACTTT. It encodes CASRDYRDRGSPLHF.

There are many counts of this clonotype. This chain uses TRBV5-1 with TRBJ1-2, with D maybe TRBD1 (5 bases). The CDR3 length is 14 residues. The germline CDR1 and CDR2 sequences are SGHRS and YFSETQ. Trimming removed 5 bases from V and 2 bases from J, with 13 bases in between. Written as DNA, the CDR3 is TGCGCCAGCAGAGCGTCAGGGACCAACTATGGCTACACCTTC. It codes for CASRASGTNYGYTF.

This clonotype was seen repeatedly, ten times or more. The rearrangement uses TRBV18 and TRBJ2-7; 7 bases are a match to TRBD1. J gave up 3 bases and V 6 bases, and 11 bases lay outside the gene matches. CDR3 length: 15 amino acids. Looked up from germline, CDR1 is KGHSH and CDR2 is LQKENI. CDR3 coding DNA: TGTGCCAGCTCTCCCATGACAGGGCCGGACTACGAGCAGTACTTC. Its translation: CASSPMTGPDYEQYF.

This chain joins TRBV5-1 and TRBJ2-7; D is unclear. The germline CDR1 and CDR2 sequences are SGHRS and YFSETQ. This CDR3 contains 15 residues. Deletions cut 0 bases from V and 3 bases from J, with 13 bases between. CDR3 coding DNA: TGCGCCAGCAGCTTGGAAACGGACGGCTTCTACGAGCAGTACGTC. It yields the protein CASSLETDGFYEQYV.

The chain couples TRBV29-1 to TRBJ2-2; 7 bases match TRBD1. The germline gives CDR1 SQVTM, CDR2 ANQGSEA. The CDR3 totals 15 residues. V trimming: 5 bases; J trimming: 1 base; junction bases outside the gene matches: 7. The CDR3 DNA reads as TGCAGCGTTTTGGGACACAGGGGGAACACCGGGGAGCTGTTTTTT. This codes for CSVLGHRGNTGELFF.

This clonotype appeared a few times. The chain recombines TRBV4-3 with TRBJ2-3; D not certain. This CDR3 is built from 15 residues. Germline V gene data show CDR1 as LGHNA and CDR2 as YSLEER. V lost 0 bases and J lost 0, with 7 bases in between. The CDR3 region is CASSQDRLSTDTQYF. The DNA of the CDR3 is TGCGCCAGCAGCCAAGATAGGCTTAGCACAGATACGCAGTATTTT.

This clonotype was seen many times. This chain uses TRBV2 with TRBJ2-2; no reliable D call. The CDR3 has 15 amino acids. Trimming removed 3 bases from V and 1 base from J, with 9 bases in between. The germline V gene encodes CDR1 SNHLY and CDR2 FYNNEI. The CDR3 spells CASSDLRGNTGELFF. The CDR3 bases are TGTGCCAGCAGTGATTTGCGTGGGAACACCGGGGAGCTGTTTTTT.